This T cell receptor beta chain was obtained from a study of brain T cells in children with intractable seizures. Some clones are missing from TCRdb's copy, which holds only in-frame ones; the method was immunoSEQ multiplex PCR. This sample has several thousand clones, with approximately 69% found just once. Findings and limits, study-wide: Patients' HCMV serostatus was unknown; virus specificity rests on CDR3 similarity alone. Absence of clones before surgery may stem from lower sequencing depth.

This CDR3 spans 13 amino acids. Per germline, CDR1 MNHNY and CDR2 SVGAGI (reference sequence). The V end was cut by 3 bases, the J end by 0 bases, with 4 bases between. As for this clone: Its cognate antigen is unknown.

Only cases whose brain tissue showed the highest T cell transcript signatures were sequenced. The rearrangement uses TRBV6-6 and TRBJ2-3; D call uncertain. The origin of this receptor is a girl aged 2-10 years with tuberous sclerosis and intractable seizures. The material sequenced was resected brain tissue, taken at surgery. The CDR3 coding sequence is TGTGCCAGCAGTTATCGGAGCACAGATACGCAGTATTTT. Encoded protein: CASSYRSTDTQYF.